The entry below describes one TCR beta chain. The table lists this clone with a count of one. The antigen it binds to is not known. Base qualities are missing; no much larger clone stands one base away. These data belong to a study of graft-versus-host responses after intestinal transplantation listed by TCRdb under 2021. For the study in its entirety: Multivisceral, liver-intestinal, or isolated intestinal transplants were received by the recipients. Every recipient was given anti-thymocyte globulin induction, followed by around three years of maintenance tacrolimus and steroids. Bulk TCR-beta CDR3 sequencing was used to track graft-versus-host and host-versus-graft alloreactive T cell clones in the graft, circulation and bone marrow after intestinal transplantation. To identify alloreactive clones, pre-transplant mixed lymphocyte reaction products were sequenced and compared with unstimulated pre-transplant donor and recipient T cells. The cohort enrolled around 25 intestinal transplant recipients including one retransplant, and a few patients lacking pretransplant specimens were excluded. A peak of at least 4% donor T cells among recipient peripheral blood mononuclear cells was the definition used for donor T cell macrochimerism. Instead of going to the commercial service, samples from a few later patients were sequenced in-house on an Illumina MiSeq and processed with MiXCR.

Trimming accounts for 5 bases at V and 1 base at J, while the number of junction bases matched to no gene is 7. The CDR3 sequence holds 15 residues, the cysteine and phenylalanine included. Only the CDR3 DNA is retained, 45 bases long and in frame from the first base. CDR1 and CDR2 were assigned from the germline V gene as SGHVS and FNYEAQ. Preparation of the library involved the immunoSEQ multiplex PCR assay. In most patients, genomic DNA was isolated using the Qiagen DNeasy Blood and Tissue Kit and sent frozen to Adaptive Biotechnologies for TCR sequencing. Adaptive Biotechnologies carried out high-throughput TCR-beta CDR3 sequencing of genomic DNA for most patients. Concerning the study's data processing: TCR sequencing data for more than 15 patients were retrieved from Adaptive's ImmunoSEQ software; three other patients were processed with MiXCR and VDJtools. CD4 versus CD8 sorting errors were corrected by removing sequences found in both subsets at a frequency ratio below 5:1. CDR3 nucleotide sequences shared by donor and recipient were removed because the origin of these sequences could not be assigned. To count as alloreactive, a clone needed at least 2-fold expansion over unstimulated cells and a minimum CFSE-low frequency of 0.002% (template counts) or 0.001% (read counts). Clones detected in sequenced pre-transplant spleen, lymph node, or MLR CFSE-low populations of the donor or recipient were defined as mappable. Cumulative frequency of alloreactive clones was calculated as a percentage of all sequences weighted by copy number. TCRdb retrieved this table from immuneACCESS and kept in-frame rearrangements only. Not all clones are present; in checked studies, unresolved V genes account for under half, and no reason is known for the remainder. V and J calls and clone size are as listed in that table; D and trimming were resolved from the DNA. The sample contains tens of thousands of clones, roughly 94% of them found a single time. The ten largest account for less than 0.65% of the sample.

What the time point label conveys for this sample: cells obtained before transplantation from donor or recipient. CD3+CD4+ and CD3+CD8+ populations were FACS-sorted from unstimulated pre-transplant donor and recipient cells taken from spleen or lymph nodes. Study-wide conclusions, independent of this receptor: Conclusions were limited by the relatively low number and heterogeneity of intestinal transplant patients. GvH clones were detected in recipient bone marrow, and some of these GvH clones were observed earlier in ileal mucosa or blood, consistent with an intestinal mucosal origin. Peak levels of circulating GvH clones were associated with declines in HvG clones early after transplant. Patients with donor T cell macrochimerism had high GvH to HvG T cell clonal ratios in their allografts.

The sequence was obtained from a human donor who received an intestinal transplant. Specimen: unstimulated CD8+ T cells sorted from spleen or lymph node cells, collected before intestinal transplant. The sequence joins TRBV7-6 to TRBJ2-7; a stretch of 8 junction bases matches TRBD2. The nucleotide sequence reads TGTGCCAGCAGCGTCTTAGCGGGACGGTCCTACGAGCAGTACTTC. This translates into CASSVLAGRSYEQYF.